The clone carrying this TCR beta chain appeared many times. Its specificity is unknown. Primers for the PCR totalled 60 Vbeta and 13 Jbeta. Produced via immunoSEQ multiplex PCR; TCRdb's table is partial and in-frame only. Of about 64,000 clones listed, approximately 70% are singletons. The sample originates from a study of cytomegalovirus exposure and HLA in healthy donors. At the level of the study: Of all 398 donors who were genotyped, around 82% belonged to the Caucasian-associated ancestry cluster. Regarding the study as a whole: Later analysis identified about 18,000 TCR beta sequences associated with HLA alleles, using a false discovery rate threshold of 0.05. Later analysis demonstrated an association between a missense DCLRE1C variant and TCR beta V- and J-gene trimming.

Germline CDR1 MGHRA, CDR2 YSYEKL. This CDR3 region has 17 residues. Deletions cut 0 bases from V and 8 bases from J, with 20 bases between. The source is a male donor in good health and CMV-seropositive. The V gene is TRBV4-1, the J gene TRBJ2-1; possibly TRBD2 for D (7 bases). Sequenced: PBMCs. The CDR3 region is CASSQERGGGPNDEQFF. The CDR3 DNA is TGCGCCAGCAGCCAAGAGCGAGGGGGAGGGCCTAACGATGAGCAGTTCTTC.